This passage covers 32 T cell receptor beta chains from one sample sequenced in a study of human T cells and chemical hapten exposure. The time point is: patch test 2, 6 weeks after DPC sensitization. Indicated treatment: therapeutic diphenylcyclopropenone sensitization with weekly scalp DPC. TCRdb re-analysed the RACE reads in MiXCR, keeping a single row per CDR3 protein. There are over 85,000 distinct CDR3 sequences in the sample; about a tenth occur only once, and approximately 2% lies in the top ten. The material sequenced was whole blood, taken in connection with sensitization to the hapten diphenylcyclopropenone (DPC). The receptor source for this set is a woman in her thirties or forties with alopecia areata. Some clones in this sample may be carry-over from other donors' samples.

Only a few counts were recorded for this clonotype. J is TRBJ2-1 and V is TRBV24-1, with D hard to call. This CDR3 spans 15 amino acids. The germline V gene has CDR1 KGHDR and CDR2 SFDVKD. V lost 4 bases, J lost 3 bases, and 12 bases lay in between. CDR3 nucleotides: TGTGCCACCAGTGAAGGGTTAACGGGCTACAATGAGCAGTTCTTC. Its protein is CATSEGLTGYNEQFF.

This clonotype was observed a few times. The chain carries TRBV7-9 and TRBJ1-6; D is ambiguous. The CDR3 extends over 15 amino acids. Between the trimmed V and J ends, which lost 5 bases and 10 bases, there was a span of 18 bases. The germline CDR1 and CDR2 sequences are SEHNR and FQNEAQ (reference sequence). CDR3 DNA: TGTGCCAGCAGCGCACAATCATCAGAGGTGTCACCCCTCCACTTT. Its protein product is CASSAQSSEVSPLHF. The full variable domain, rest sourced from reference TRBV7-9 and TRBJ1-6, is DTGVSQNPRHKITKRGQNVTFRCDPISEHNRLYWYRQTLGQGPEFLTYFQNEAQLEKSRLLSDRFSAERPKGSFSTLEIQRTEQGDSAMYLCASSAQSSEVSPLHFGNGTRLTVT.

The chain employs TRBV4-3 and TRBJ2-5, with D unclear. The CDR3 is 13 amino acids. Trimming left V 0 bases short and J 4 bases short, with 6 bases between. CDR1 is LGHNA, CDR2 YSLEER, per germline. CDR3 DNA: TGCGCCAGCAGCCAAGAAGGAACAGAGACCCAGTACTTC. The encoded protein is CASSQEGTETQYF.

This clonotype has a count of ten or more. The chain has TRBV19 and TRBJ2-5; D is unclear. Germline assignment: CDR1 LNHDA and CDR2 SQIVND (reference sequence). The CDR3 is made up of 13 amino acids. Between the trimmed V and J ends, which lost 3 bases and 0 bases, there was a span of 5 bases. In DNA form, the CDR3 reads TGTGCCAGTAGTATGAATCACCAAGAGACCCAGTACTTC. Residues: CASSMNHQETQYF.

This clonotype was detected many times. This chain links TRBV2 with TRBJ2-7; D gene ambiguous. The germline V and J ends were trimmed by 2 bases and 0 bases, with 8 bases remaining between them. Germline assignment: CDR1 SNHLY and CDR2 FYNNEI. The CDR3 covers 14 residues. CDR3 in amino acids: CASSERGSSYEQYF. The CDR3 DNA sequence: TGTGCCAGCAGTGAACGCGGCAGCTCCTACGAGCAGTACTTC.

This clonotype has just a few counts. The gene calls are TRBV29-1 and TRBJ2-7; D remains ambiguous. This CDR3 has 13 residues. V was shortened by 0 bases and J by 2 bases, with 8 bases between the two germline ends. From germline, CDR1 is SQVTM and CDR2 ANQGSEA. The CDR3: CSVEDPITYEQYF. The CDR3 coding sequence is TGCAGCGTTGAAGATCCCATCACCTACGAGCAGTACTTC.

The rearrangement links TRBV4-1 to TRBJ1-2; 9 nucleotides line up with TRBD1. CDR1 and CDR2 (germline): MGHRA, YSYEKL. The CDR3 has 16 amino acids. V dropped 4 bases and J dropped 7; count of bases not matched to a gene: 13. CDR3 sequence: CASSLLIGDRVRGYTF. CDR3 sequence (DNA): TGCGCCAGCAGCCTGCTTATAGGGGACAGGGTTCGTGGCTACACCTTC.

This chain connects TRBV12-3 or TRBV12-4 to TRBJ2-7; tentatively, D is TRBD2 (5 bases). Trimming removed 1 base at V and 6 bases at J, with 13 bases between. The CDR3 extends over 14 amino acids. CDR3 DNA: TGTGCCAGCAGTTTAGGCGGAGGCCGACTCGAGCAGTACTTC. It translates to CASSLGGGRLEQYF.

This clonotype has ten or more counts. This rearrangement joins TRBV24-1 to TRBJ2-3, with 9 bases aligning to TRBD2. V was pared by 4 bases and J by 2 bases, with 9 bases of the junction left unmatched. Germline V gene lookup returns CDR1 KGHDR and CDR2 SFDVKD. CDR3 length: 17 amino acids. As DNA, the CDR3 is TGTGCCACCAGTGAAGCTCGTGGGACTAGCTTCACAGATACGCAGTATTTT. This sequence encodes CATSEARGTSFTDTQYF.

In its sample, this clonotype was seen many times. The rearrangement joins TRBV28 to TRBJ1-3, with D perhaps TRBD1 (6 bases). CDR1 and CDR2 (germline): MDHEN, SYDVKM. This CDR3 is built from 15 residues. V lost 5 bases, J lost 0 bases, and 11 bases lay in between. This CDR3 is CASSTGTFSGNTIYF. The CDR3 DNA is TGTGCCAGCAGTACAGGGACTTTCTCTGGAAACACCATATATTTT.

CDR3 DNA: TGTGCCAGCAGTGGCGCCAGGGGCAATGAGCAGTTCTTC. This translates into CASSGARGNEQFF. The J gene is TRBJ2-1, the V gene TRBV9, with D maybe TRBD1 (6 bases). The CDR3 covers 13 residues. Germline CDR1 and CDR2: SGDLS and YYNGEE. Trimming pared 5 bases from V and 6 bases from J, leaving 12 bases between.

At least ten counts were recorded for this clonotype. The V gene is TRBV12-3 or TRBV12-4, the J gene TRBJ1-1; D unclear. The ends were cut back, 7 bases at V and 7 bases at J, with 10 bases in the middle. The CDR3 runs to 11 residues. The CDR3 nucleotides read TGTGCCAGCATTGGGGTCCGTGAAGCTTTCTTT. Translating it yields CASIGVREAFF.

The chain's CDR3 is CASSPQWGRNTGELFF. The CDR3, as DNA: TGTGCCAGCAGCCCCCAATGGGGGCGTAACACCGGGGAGCTGTTTTTT. The chain uses TRBV7-2 and TRBJ2-2; possible D gene TRBD1, 6 bases. CDR1 is SGHTA and CDR2 is FQGNSA in the germline V gene. This CDR3 comprises 16 residues. With 5 bases removed from V and 2 bases from J, the gap between germline ends came to 15 bases.

The J gene is TRBJ1-1, the V gene TRBV5-1; 8 bases fit TRBD1. Germline CDR1 and CDR2: SGHRS and YFSETQ. With V trimmed by 4 bases and J by 7 bases, 3 bases remained unmatched. The CDR3 has 12 amino acids. The CDR3 nucleotides are TGCGCCAGCAGCGGACAGGGCGTTGAAGCTTTCTTT. Translating it yields CASSGQGVEAFF.

The sample holds many counts of this clonotype. The CDR3 nucleotides are TGCAGTGCTGGCGCCGGGACAGCTTTTAATTCACCCCTCCACTTT. This sequence encodes CSAGAGTAFNSPLHF. The chain has TRBV20-1 and TRBJ1-6; TRBD1 agrees at 7 bases. CDR1 DFQATT and CDR2 SNEGSKA come from the germline V gene (reference sequence). The CDR3 runs 15 residues. The ends lost 5 bases at V and 6 bases at J; junction bases unmatched: 10.

Many counts were recorded for this clonotype. This chain uses TRBV7-9 with TRBJ2-5; 7 nucleotides agree with TRBD1. Germline CDR1 is SEHNR and CDR2 is FQNEAQ (reference sequence). With 6 bases clipped from V and 2 bases from J, the junction kept 9 bases outside the gene matches. The CDR3 runs 15 residues. CDR3 nucleotide sequence: TGTGCCAGCAGTTACTCTCCGGGACAGCAAGAGACCCAGTACTTC. It codes for CASSYSPGQQETQYF.

The chain combines TRBV12-3 or TRBV12-4 with TRBJ2-1, with 7 bases lining up with TRBD1. This CDR3 has 15 amino acids. J gave up 2 bases and V 6 bases, and 7 bases lay outside the gene matches. The CDR3 reads CASRGTGAPYNEQFF. The CDR3 DNA reads as TGTGCCAGCAGGGGAACAGGGGCCCCCTACAATGAGCAGTTCTTC.

The chain is built from TRBV18 and TRBJ1-4; unclear D gene. V was clipped by 2 bases and J by 0 bases, with 10 bases between them. Germline CDR1 and CDR2: KGHSH and LQKENI. This CDR3 comprises 16 residues. The CDR3 nucleotides read TGTGCCAGCTCACCAGCGAACGGGGCAACTAATGAAAAACTGTTTTTT. It yields the protein CASSPANGATNEKLFF.

This clonotype was detected many times. The rearrangement joins TRBV29-1 to TRBJ2-2, with D tentatively TRBD1 (7 bases). The V gene's germline CDR1 is SQVTM and CDR2 ANQGSEA. This CDR3 has 14 amino acids. Trimming cost V 7 bases and J 3 bases, with 15 bases left between them. CDR3 in DNA: TGCAGCGCTAGACAGGGCGGGGACACCGGGGAGCTGTTTTTT. Its protein product is CSARQGGDTGELFF.

This clonotype was seen at least ten times. The chain uses TRBV12-3 or TRBV12-4 and TRBJ2-3, with 7 bases identical to TRBD1. V lost 3 bases, J lost 7 bases, and 7 bases stayed unmatched. This CDR3 has 14 amino acids. In DNA, the CDR3 is TGTGCCAGCAGTTTTGAACAGGGGAGAAATACGCAGTATTTT. It translates to CASSFEQGRNTQYF.

CDR3 protein: CSVSGFRSTETQYF. In nucleotides, the CDR3 is TGCAGCGTGTCGGGGTTTCGGTCGACGGAGACCCAGTACTTC. The chain carries TRBV29-1 and TRBJ2-5, with a tentative D call TRBD2 (5 bases). This CDR3 has 14 residues. Germline V gene sequence: CDR1 SQVTM, CDR2 ANQGSEA. Trimming shortened V by 6 bases and J by 5 bases, and 19 bases separated the two germline ends.

This clonotype was detected ten times or more. The CDR3 region has the DNA TGTGCCAGCAGTGGAACAGGACAGAATGGCTACACCTTC. Amino acids: CASSGTGQNGYTF. J is TRBJ1-2 and V is TRBV2, with a possible D match to TRBD1 (6 bases). Germline loops: CDR1 SNHLY, CDR2 FYNNEI. V lost 4 bases to trimming and J lost 6 bases, with 12 bases between them. This CDR3 has 13 residues.

This clonotype was recorded a few times. The chain employs TRBV2 and TRBJ1-6; no firm D call. The CDR3 contains 14 residues. Deletions cut 8 bases from V and 4 bases from J, with 12 bases between. Germline CDR1 SNHLY, CDR2 FYNNEI. The CDR3, as DNA: TGTGCCAGCTCCGGTCTCGGATATAATTCACCCCTCCACTTT. Protein: CASSGLGYNSPLHF.

This clonotype came up many times. CDR3 loop: CASSLDPLLSGELFF. The CDR3, as DNA: TGTGCCAGCAGCTTAGATCCCCTCCTTTCCGGGGAGCTGTTTTTT. J is TRBJ2-2 and V is TRBV11-3; D is undetermined. The CDR3 runs 15 residues. V was trimmed by 0 bases and J by 6 bases, leaving 11 bases between them. Per the germline V gene, CDR1 is SGHNT and CDR2 is YENEEA.

This clonotype was seen ten or more times. The chain couples TRBV28 to TRBJ2-4; the D gene could be TRBD1 or TRBD2 (5 bases each). Germline CDR1 is MDHEN and CDR2 is SYDVKM. V lost 5 bases and J 15 bases, leaving 17 bases between the germline ends. This CDR3 spans 12 amino acids. The CDR3 bases are TGTGCCAGCAGTATCCTACGGGGCGTCCTGTACTTC. This translates into CASSILRGVLYF.

This clonotype showed up just a few times. CDR3 DNA sequence: TGTGCCAGCAGTACCGCTTTTGGAATGTCCCGCTCTGGAAACACCATATATTTT. Translated, it gives CASSTAFGMSRSGNTIYF. The chain combines TRBV12-3 or TRBV12-4 with TRBJ1-3, with D unresolved. This CDR3 spans 18 amino acids. Trimming pared 5 bases from V and 0 bases from J, leaving 20 bases between.

V and J are TRBV24-1 and TRBJ1-2; 9 positions match TRBD1. Germline V CDR1 and CDR2: KGHDR, SFDVKD. V was clipped by 4 bases and J by 4 bases; unmatched bases: 6. The CDR3 is 15 residues long. This CDR3 is CATSDPGQGSYGYTF. CDR3 DNA sequence: TGTGCCACCAGTGACCCTGGACAGGGGAGCTATGGCTACACCTTC.

As for this clonotype: This clone may be a read error of a much larger clone one base away. The chain couples TRBV7-2 to TRBJ2-1; D is perhaps TRBD2 (5 bases). Per the germline V gene, CDR1 is SGHTA and CDR2 is FQGNSA. This CDR3 comprises 15 residues. CDR3 nucleotides: TGTGCCAGCAGCTTTACGGGGAGCTCCTACATTGAGCAGTTCTTC. Amino acids: CASSFTGSSYIEQFF.

This clonotype was seen a few times. The chain joins TRBV9 to TRBJ2-1; the D gene could be TRBD1 or TRBD2 (5 bases each). Deletions cut 2 bases from V and 7 bases from J, with 10 bases between. CDR1 is SGDLS and CDR2 is YYNGEE in the germline V gene. This CDR3 is 13 amino acids long. CDR3 loop: CASSVGVENEQFF. The CDR3 coding sequence is TGTGCCAGCAGCGTGGGGGTGGAAAATGAGCAGTTCTTC.

This sequence joins TRBV29-1 and TRBJ1-1; tentatively, D is TRBD1 (5 bases). With 7 bases removed from V and 2 bases from J, the gap between germline ends came to 17 bases. Germline loops: CDR1 SQVTM, CDR2 ANQGSEA. This CDR3 region has 14 residues. The CDR3 DNA follows: TGCAGCGCCCGAACCCGGGACCTTAACACTGAAGCTTTCTTT. Protein product: CSARTRDLNTEAFF.

CDR3 in amino acids: CASSSRTSGWGTDTQYF. The DNA for the CDR3 is TGTGCCAGCAGCTCTAGGACTAGCGGGTGGGGCACAGATACGCAGTATTTT. V is TRBV11-2 and J is TRBJ2-3; 11 nucleotides agree with TRBD2. Germline values: CDR1 SGHAT, CDR2 FQNNGV. The CDR3 runs 17 residues. J was trimmed by 1 base and V by 4 bases; bases with no gene match: 7.

The CDR3 region has the DNA TGTGCCAGCAGTCAGGCGGGACAGGGAAGAGAGACCCAGTACTTC. Translation: CASSQAGQGRETQYF. The chain joins TRBV3-1 to TRBJ2-5; 9 nucleotides align to TRBD1. This CDR3 comprises 15 residues. The V gene's germline CDR1 is LGHDT and CDR2 YNNKEL (reference sequence). V trimming: 6 bases; J trimming: 4 bases; junction bases outside the gene matches: 9.